Listed below are T cell receptor beta chains from one sample, sequenced in a study of shared clonotypes between healthy human individuals. Assay used: immunoSEQ multiplex PCR; TCRdb lists only in-frame clones, some missing. The sample carries millions of clones, more than 90% recorded once. Sequences were obtained from naive CD4+ T cells sorted from blood. The receptor source for this set is a man younger than 30 in good health. Both conserved end residues are part of each CDR3. The order of the fields is V gene, J gene, D gene, clone size, CDR3 DNA, CDR3 protein. The D gene is left open where the match is weak. A row's size may be missing; if present it is once, few, many or a size class.

>TRBV11-3|TRBJ2-6|NA|NA
TGTGCCAGCAGCTTATCAGGGTCAGGGGCCAACGTCCTGACTTTC
CASSLSGSGANVLTF
>TRBV6-5|TRBJ2-5|NA|NA
TGTGCCAGCAGTTACTCAGGGCAGGAAGAGACCCAGTACTTC
CASSYSGQEETQYF
>TRBV28|TRBJ1-3|NA|NA
TGTGCCAGCAGTCCCCCGGGGGGCAGGGGTGGAAACACCATATATTTT
CASSPPGGRGGNTIYF
>TRBV12-5|TRBJ2-1|TRBD1|NA
TGTGCTAGTGTTGACTCAGGGGGCACCTACAATGAGCAGTTCTTC
CASVDSGGTYNEQFF
>TRBV6-5|TRBJ1-6|NA|NA
TGTGCCAGCAGTTACGGACAGATTAATTCACCCCTCCACTTT
CASSYGQINSPLHF
>TRBV5-4|TRBJ2-7|NA|NA
TGTGCCAGCAGCTTCGTCGGGACGGTTACCTACGAGCAGTACTTC
CASSFVGTVTYEQYF
>TRBV5-4|TRBJ2-1|TRBD2|NA
TGTGCCAGCAGCTCCCCTAGCGGAAATGAGCAGTTCTTC
CASSSPSGNEQFF
>TRBV6-1|TRBJ1-2|NA|NA
TGTGCCAGCAGTTGGGGGGCCCAAGACTATGGCTACACCTTC
CASSWGAQDYGYTF
>TRBV5-1|TRBJ2-1|TRBD2|NA
TGCGCCAGCAGCTTGCTGCCTAGCGGGGGCGGTGAGCAGTTCTTC
CASSLLPSGGGEQFF
>TRBV21-1|TRBJ1-1|NA|NA
TGTGCCAGCAGCAAACCCCTTCCAGGGTCAGACACTGAAGCTTTCTTT
CASSKPLPGSDTEAFF
>TRBV10-3|TRBJ1-2|TRBD1|NA
TGTGCCATCAGTGCCTGGACAGGGGGCAATCAGAATAACTATGGCTACACCTTC
CAISAWTGGNQNNYGYTF
>TRBV21-1|TRBJ2-5|NA|NA
TGTGCCAGCAGCAAAGCTCCGGGACAGGGGAGTCAAGAGACCCAGTACTTC
CASSKAPGQGSQETQYF
>TRBV5-1|TRBJ2-2|NA|NA
TGCGCCAGCAGCTTAGTAGATCCGAACACCGGGGAGCTGTTTTTT
CASSLVDPNTGELFF
>TRBV23-1|TRBJ2-5|NA|NA
TGCGCCAGCAGTCAATCGAGTCCCACCGAGGAGACCCAGTACTTC
CASSQSSPTEETQYF
>TRBV6-5|TRBJ2-2|NA|NA
TGTGCCAGCAGTTGGGGAGCGAACACCGGGGAGCTGTTTTTT
CASSWGANTGELFF
>TRBV14|TRBJ2-7|NA|NA
TGTGCCAGCAGCCAAGTAAGGAGGGGGGGCGAGCAGTACTTC
CASSQVRRGGEQYF
>TRBV7-2|TRBJ2-7|NA|NA
TGTGCCACCACGGGGGCCTACGAGCAGTACTTC
CATTGAYEQYF
>TRBV9|TRBJ1-4|TRBD1|once
TGTGCCAGCAGCCCTCAGGGACAGACGAATGAAAAACTGTTTTTT
CASSPQGQTNEKLFF
>TRBV30|TRBJ2-1|TRBD1|NA
TGTGCCTGGGCGGGACAGGGGGCAAATGAGCAGTTCTTC
CAWAGQGANEQFF
>TRBV14|TRBJ2-5|NA|NA
TGTGCCAGCAGCCAAACGATCAAACAGGGGCGGGGAGAGACCCAGTACTTC
CASSQTIKQGRGETQYF
>TRBV5-4|TRBJ2-7|NA|NA
TGTGCCAGCAGCTTGGGATTTAATTTCCCCTACGAGCAGTACTTC
CASSLGFNFPYEQYF
>TRBV5-4|TRBJ2-7|TRBD1|NA
TGTGCCAGCAGCCCGGGACAGGGGGCTTACGAGCAGTACTTC
CASSPGQGAYEQYF
>TRBV7-8|TRBJ2-7|NA|NA
TGTGCCAGCAGCTTCGGGGGACGCTACGAGCAGTACTTC
CASSFGGRYEQYF